One TCR beta chain is described in this entry. Its cognate antigen is unknown. Samples came from healthy bone marrow donors. This sample is part of a study of cytomegalovirus exposure and HLA in healthy donors. PCR amplification relied on 60 Vbeta primers (plus 13 Jbeta primers). Here immunoSEQ multiplex PCR was the method, and the copy in TCRdb shows in-frame clones only, minus some. Among 160,000 or so clones listed, 65% to 80% were seen once. Regarding the study as a whole: For most TCR beta V segments, an earlier analysis put the productive rate at about 87% or about 30% of the time. A highly shared variant cluster was judged a likely technical artifact. Trimming of TCR beta V- and J-genes showed a link, identified in a later analysis, to a missense DCLRE1C variant.

Unmatched junction bases numbered 4, after V lost 0 bases and J lost 10 bases. The germline V gene encodes CDR1 SQVTM and CDR2 ANQGSEA. CDR3 length equals 12 residues. The sequence was collected from a woman in her thirties or forties in good health and CMV-seronegative. The sample taken for sequencing was PBMCs. The chain links TRBV29-1 to TRBJ2-3; 7 bases are shared with TRBD1. CDR3 sequence reads: CSVEDQGEAQYF. CDR3 bases: TGCAGCGTTGAAGATCAGGGGGAAGCGCAGTATTTT.